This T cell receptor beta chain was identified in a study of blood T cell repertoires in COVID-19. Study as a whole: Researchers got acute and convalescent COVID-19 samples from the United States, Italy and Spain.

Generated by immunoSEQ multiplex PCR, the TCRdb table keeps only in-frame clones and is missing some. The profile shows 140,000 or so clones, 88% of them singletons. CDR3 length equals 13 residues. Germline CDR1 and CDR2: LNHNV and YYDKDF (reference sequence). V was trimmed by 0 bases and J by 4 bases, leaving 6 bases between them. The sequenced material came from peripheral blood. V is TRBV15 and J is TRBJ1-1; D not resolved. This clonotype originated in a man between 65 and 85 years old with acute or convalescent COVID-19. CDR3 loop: CATSRDRGTEAFF. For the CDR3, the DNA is TGTGCCACCAGCAGAGATCGGGGCACTGAAGCTTTCTTT. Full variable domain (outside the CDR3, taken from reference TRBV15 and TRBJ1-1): DAMVIQNPRYQVTQFGKPVTLSCSQTLNHNVMYWYQQKSSQAPKLLFHYYDKDFNNEADTPDNFQSRRPNTSFCFLDIRSPGLGDTAMYLCATSRDRGTEAFFGQGTRLTVV.